These 9 T cell receptor beta chains were all obtained from the same sample, sequenced in a study of blood T cell repertoires in COVID-19. Produced via immunoSEQ multiplex PCR; TCRdb's table is partial and in-frame only. The sample holds roughly 71,000 clones, 86% seen once. Material: peripheral blood. Source of these receptors: a man aged 25-45 years with acute or convalescent COVID-19.

This chain uses TRBV5-1 with TRBJ1-6, with 7 bases matching TRBD1. Germline values: CDR1 SGHRS, CDR2 YFSETQ. The CDR3 has 15 residues. Trimming removed 0 bases from V and 7 bases from J; junction bases left unmatched: 4. CDR3 sequence: CASSLVGTENSPLHF. Written as DNA, the CDR3 is TGCGCCAGCAGCTTGGTTGGGACAGAAAATTCACCCCTCCACTTT.

CDR3 sequence reads: CASSELGQGSEKLFF. CDR3 DNA: TGTGCCAGCAGTGAACTGGGACAGGGGAGTGAAAAACTGTTTTTT. The V call is TRBV2, the J call TRBJ1-4; 10 bases are shared with TRBD1. CDR3 length: 15 residues. Per the germline V gene, CDR1 is SNHLY and CDR2 is FYNNEI. V gave up 2 bases and J gave up 7 bases; unmatched junction bases: 4.

The V and J genes are TRBV29-1 and TRBJ1-1; perhaps TRBD1 as D (5 bases). The CDR3 sequence is 15 residues long. With 7 bases removed from V and 0 bases from J, the gap between germline ends came to 18 bases. Germline V CDR1 and CDR2: SQVTM, ANQGSEA. The CDR3 sequence: CSASAGNFVNTEAFF. The CDR3 bases are TGCAGCGCTTCGGCAGGGAACTTCGTGAACACTGAAGCTTTCTTT.

The CDR3 DNA reads TGTGCCAGCAGCCCATACATCAATTCACCCCTCCACTTT. This translates into CASSPYINSPLHF. This rearrangement joins TRBV3-1 (or the pseudogene TRBV3-2) to TRBJ1-6, with no clear D. This CDR3 contains 13 residues. V was clipped by 4 bases and J by 7 bases, with 8 bases between them. Looked up from germline, CDR1 is LGHDT and CDR2 is YNNKEL (reference sequence).

The V and J genes are TRBV5-1 and TRBJ1-5, with D perhaps TRBD1 (6 bases). This CDR3 has 14 residues. The V and J ends lost 0 bases and 4 bases respectively, with 8 bases between them. CDR1 is SGHRS and CDR2 is YFSETQ in the germline V gene. CDR3 in DNA: TGCGCCAGCAGCTTGGGGACAGCTAATCAGCCCCAGCATTTT. This gives the protein CASSLGTANQPQHF.

The CDR3 loop reads CSARGRYGYTF. In nucleotides, the CDR3 is TGCAGTGCTAGAGGGCGGTATGGCTACACCTTC. The J gene is TRBJ1-2, the V gene TRBV20-1; D unclear. The CDR3 runs 11 residues. Germline CDR1 is DFQATT and CDR2 is SNEGSKA (reference sequence). Trimming pared 1 base from V and 5 bases from J, leaving 5 bases between.

This chain joins TRBV9 and TRBJ2-7; 11 bases map to TRBD1. V lost 3 bases, J lost 6 bases, and 2 bases stayed unmatched. Germline V gives CDR1 SGDLS, CDR2 YYNGEE. This CDR3 comprises 13 residues. Written as DNA, the CDR3 is TGTGCCAGCAGCGCGGGACAGGGGGGCGAGCAGTACTTC. It is translated as CASSAGQGGEQYF.

This clone appeared a single time. The chain joins TRBV11-2 to TRBJ2-3; D gene uncertain. The V end was cut by 1 base, the J end by 7 bases, with 12 bases between. Germline loops: CDR1 SGHAT, CDR2 FQNNGV. The CDR3 consists of 14 residues. CDR3 DNA: TGTGCCAGCAGCTTAGGTCCGGGTCGACATACGCAGTATTTT. It translates to CASSLGPGRHTQYF.

The chain combines TRBV5-1 with TRBJ1-2; 9 nucleotides align to TRBD1. This CDR3 region has 15 residues. V was clipped by 0 bases and J by 8 bases; unmatched bases: 8. Germline CDR1 and CDR2: SGHRS and YFSETQ. The CDR3 nucleotides read TGCGCCAGCAGCTTGGGGAACACAGGGGGCTGGGGCTACACCTTC. It is translated as CASSLGNTGGWGYTF.